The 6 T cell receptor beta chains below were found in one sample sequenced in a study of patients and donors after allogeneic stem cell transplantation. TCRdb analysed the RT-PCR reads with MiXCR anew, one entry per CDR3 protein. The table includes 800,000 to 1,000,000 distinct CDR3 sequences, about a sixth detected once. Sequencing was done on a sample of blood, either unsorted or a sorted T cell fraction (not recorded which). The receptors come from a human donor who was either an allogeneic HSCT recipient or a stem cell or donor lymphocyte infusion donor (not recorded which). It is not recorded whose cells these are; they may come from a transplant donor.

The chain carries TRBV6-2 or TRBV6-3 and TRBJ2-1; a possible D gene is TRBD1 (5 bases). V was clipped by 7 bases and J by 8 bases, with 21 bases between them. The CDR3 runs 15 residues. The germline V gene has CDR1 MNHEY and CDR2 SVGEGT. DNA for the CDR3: TGTGCCAGCACCCCATGGGGTGAAGGGGTTCATGAGCAGTTCTTC. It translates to CASTPWGEGVHEQFF.

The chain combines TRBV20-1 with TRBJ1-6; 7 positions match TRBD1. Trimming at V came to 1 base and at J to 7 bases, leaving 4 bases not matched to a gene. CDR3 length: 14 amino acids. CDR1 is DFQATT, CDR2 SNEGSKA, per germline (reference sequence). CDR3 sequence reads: CSARGDSKNSPLHF. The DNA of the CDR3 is TGCAGTGCTAGAGGGGACAGTAAGAATTCACCCCTCCACTTT.

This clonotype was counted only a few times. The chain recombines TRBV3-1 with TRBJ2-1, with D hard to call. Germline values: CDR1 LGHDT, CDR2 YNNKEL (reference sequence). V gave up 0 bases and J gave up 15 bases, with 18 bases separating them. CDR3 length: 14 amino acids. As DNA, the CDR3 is TGTGCCAGCAGCCAAGAGAGTAAGGTGTTACGTAGGTTCTTC. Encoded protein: CASSQESKVLRRFF.

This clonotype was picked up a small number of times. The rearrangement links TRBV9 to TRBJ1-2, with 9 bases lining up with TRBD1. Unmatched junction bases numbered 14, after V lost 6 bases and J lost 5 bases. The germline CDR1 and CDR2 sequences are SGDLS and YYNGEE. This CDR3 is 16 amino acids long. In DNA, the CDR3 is TGTGCCAGCACCCCGACAGGGGGTTCTCCCTGGTATGGCTACACCTTC. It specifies CASTPTGGSPWYGYTF.

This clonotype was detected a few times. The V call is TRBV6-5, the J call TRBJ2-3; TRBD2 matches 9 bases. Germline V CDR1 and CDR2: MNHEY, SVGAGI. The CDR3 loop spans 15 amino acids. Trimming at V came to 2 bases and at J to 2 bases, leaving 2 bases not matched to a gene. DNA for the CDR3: TGTGCCAGCAGTTACGGCGGGAGGGCCACAGATACGCAGTATTTT. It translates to CASSYGGRATDTQYF.

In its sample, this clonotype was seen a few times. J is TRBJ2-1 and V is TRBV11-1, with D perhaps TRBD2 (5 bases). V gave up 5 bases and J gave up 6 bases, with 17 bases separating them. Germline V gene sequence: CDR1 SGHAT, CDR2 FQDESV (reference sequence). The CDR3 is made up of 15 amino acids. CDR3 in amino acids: CASSTEGSGSNEQFF. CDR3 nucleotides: TGTGCCAGCAGCACCGAGGGATCGGGCTCCAATGAGCAGTTCTTC.